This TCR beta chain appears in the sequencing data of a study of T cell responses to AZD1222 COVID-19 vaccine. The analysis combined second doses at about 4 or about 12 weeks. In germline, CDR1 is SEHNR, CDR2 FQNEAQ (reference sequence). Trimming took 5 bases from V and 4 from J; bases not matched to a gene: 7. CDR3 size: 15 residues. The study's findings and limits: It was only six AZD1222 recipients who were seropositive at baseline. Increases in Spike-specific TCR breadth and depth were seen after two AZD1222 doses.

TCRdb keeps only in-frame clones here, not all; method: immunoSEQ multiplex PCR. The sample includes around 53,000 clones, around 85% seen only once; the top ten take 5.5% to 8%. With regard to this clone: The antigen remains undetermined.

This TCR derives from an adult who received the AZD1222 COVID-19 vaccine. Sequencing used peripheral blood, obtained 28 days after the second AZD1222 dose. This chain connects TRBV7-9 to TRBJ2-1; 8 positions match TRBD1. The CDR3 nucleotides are TGTGCCAGCAGCCGAACAGGGGGTACATACAATGAGCAGTTCTTC. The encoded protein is CASSRTGGTYNEQFF.